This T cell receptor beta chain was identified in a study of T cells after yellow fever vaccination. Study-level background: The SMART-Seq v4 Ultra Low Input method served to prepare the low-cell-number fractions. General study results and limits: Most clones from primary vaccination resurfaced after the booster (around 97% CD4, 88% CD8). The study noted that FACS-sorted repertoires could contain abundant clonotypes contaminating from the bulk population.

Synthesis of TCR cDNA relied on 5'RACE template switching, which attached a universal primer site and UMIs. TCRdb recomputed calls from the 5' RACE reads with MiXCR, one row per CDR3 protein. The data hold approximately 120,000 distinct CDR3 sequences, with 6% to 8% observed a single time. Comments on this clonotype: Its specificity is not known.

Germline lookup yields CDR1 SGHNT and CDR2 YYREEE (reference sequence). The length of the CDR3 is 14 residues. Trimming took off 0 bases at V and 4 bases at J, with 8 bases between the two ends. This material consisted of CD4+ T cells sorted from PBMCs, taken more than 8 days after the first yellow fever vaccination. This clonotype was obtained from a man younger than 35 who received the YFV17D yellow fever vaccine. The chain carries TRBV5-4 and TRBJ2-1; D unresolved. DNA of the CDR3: TGTGCCAGCAGCTTGGAAGGCGCATACAATGAGCAGTTCTTC. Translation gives CASSLEGAYNEQFF.